One sample yielded the 32 T cell receptor beta chains listed below, sequenced in a study of cytomegalovirus exposure and HLA in healthy donors. Both 60 Vbeta primers and 13 Jbeta primers went into the PCR. Produced via immunoSEQ multiplex PCR; TCRdb's table is partial and in-frame only. The table lists roughly 130,000 clones, about 74% of them singletons. The sample consisted of PBMCs. The source is a young man in good health and CMV-seropositive.

The rearrangement links TRBV19 to TRBJ1-2; 7 bases agree with TRBD1. J lost 7 bases, V lost 8 bases, and 13 bases had no gene match. CDR1 is LNHDA and CDR2 is SQIVND in the germline V gene (reference sequence). The CDR3 spans 14 residues. Here the CDR3 reads CASGRGVEWAGYTF. The DNA of the CDR3 is TGTGCCAGTGGCAGGGGGGTCGAATGGGCTGGCTACACCTTC.

The genes are TRBV21-1 and TRBJ2-3; the table assigns TRBD1, which was not confirmed against the DNA. TRBV21-1 corresponds to a pseudogene. This CDR3 contains 19 residues. Here the CDR3 reads CASSKARNETGESTDTQYF. The CDR3 nucleotides read TGTGCCAGCAGCAAAGCGCGCAACGAGACAGGGGAAAGCACAGATACGCAGTATTTT.

This chain links TRBV5-4 with TRBJ2-7; D is ambiguous. The CDR3 runs to 14 residues. Germline V gene data show CDR1 as SGHNT and CDR2 as YYREEE (reference sequence). V dropped 0 bases and J dropped 2 bases, with 9 bases sitting between them. CDR3 region: CASSLAAATYEQYF. In nucleotides, the CDR3 is TGTGCCAGCAGCTTGGCAGCAGCGACCTACGAGCAGTACTTC.

This sequence joins TRBV10-3 and TRBJ2-3, with 7 bases identical to TRBD1. J was trimmed by 6 bases and V by 4 bases; bases with no gene match: 7. The CDR3 has 14 amino acids. CDR1 is ENHRY, CDR2 SYGVKD, per germline. CDR3 region: CAISGNRGSDTQYF. The CDR3 DNA sequence: TGTGCCATCAGTGGGAACAGGGGTTCGGATACGCAGTATTTT.

The chain carries TRBV5-8 and TRBJ1-5; 8 bases line up with TRBD1. This CDR3 is built from 18 residues. V trimming: 2 bases; J trimming: 4 bases; junction bases outside the gene matches: 14. Germline assignment: CDR1 SGHTS and CDR2 YDEGEE. The CDR3 loop reads CASSFYRGDRGTNQPQHF. DNA for the CDR3: TGTGCCAGCAGCTTTTACCGAGGCGACAGGGGCACAAATCAGCCCCAGCATTTT.

The rearrangement uses TRBV5-1 and TRBJ2-7; 13 nucleotides line up with TRBD2. The CDR3 has 15 amino acids. V lost 6 bases and J lost 7; bases outside the gene matches: 10. CDR1 SGHRS and CDR2 YFSETQ come from the germline V gene. The CDR3 loop is CASTNGLAGVEEQYF. The CDR3 bases are TGCGCCAGCACCAACGGACTAGCGGGAGTAGAAGAGCAGTACTTC. Filled out from reference TRBV5-1 and TRBJ2-7, the complete variable domain reads KAGVTQTPRYLIKTRGQQVTLSCSPISGHRSVSWYQQTPGQGLQFLFEYFSETQRNKGNFPGRFSGRQFSNSRSEMNVSTLELGDSALYLCASTNGLAGVEEQYFGPGTRLTVT.

The chain recombines TRBV28 with TRBJ1-2; tentative D call: TRBD1 (5 bases). The CDR3 spans 13 residues. V lost 7 bases and J lost 8, with 17 bases in between. CDR1 is MDHEN and CDR2 is SYDVKM in the germline V gene. Here the CDR3 DNA reads TGTGCCAGCACCCTCGACAGCCTCGGGGGCTACACCTTC. Its translation is CASTLDSLGGYTF.

This clone was detected only once. This rearrangement joins TRBV6-1 to TRBJ2-7, with 7 bases lining up with TRBD1. This CDR3 has 12 amino acids. Germline V gives CDR1 MNHNS, CDR2 SASEGT. CDR3 protein: CATGVSLYEQYF. DNA of the CDR3: TGTGCAACAGGGGTTTCTCTGTACGAGCAGTACTTC.

As for this clone: The sample contains more than one DNA sequence encoding this CDR3. The chain is built from TRBV2 and TRBJ2-7; 8 bases align to TRBD1. V was clipped by 2 bases and J by 5 bases; unmatched bases: 5. The CDR3 runs 14 residues. In germline, CDR1 is SNHLY, CDR2 FYNNEI. The CDR3 is CASSERTGFHEQYF. DNA of the CDR3: TGTGCCAGCAGTGAACGGACAGGGTTCCACGAGCAGTACTTC.

The J gene is TRBJ1-2, the V gene TRBV5-1, with 11 bases aligning to TRBD1. This CDR3 contains 15 residues. Trimming at V came to 0 bases and at J to 7 bases, leaving 5 bases not matched to a gene. CDR1 and CDR2 (germline): SGHRS, YFSETQ. CDR3 nucleotides: TGCGCCAGCAGCTTGGACGGGACAGGGGGAACTGGCTACACCTTC. This codes for CASSLDGTGGTGYTF. Full variable domain (remainder filled in from reference TRBV5-1 and TRBJ1-2): KAGVTQTPRYLIKTRGQQVTLSCSPISGHRSVSWYQQTPGQGLQFLFEYFSETQRNKGNFPGRFSGRQFSNSRSEMNVSTLELGDSALYLCASSLDGTGGTGYTFGSGTRLTVV.

This sequence joins TRBV2 and TRBJ2-3, with TRBD1 matching over 7 bases. Per the germline V gene, CDR1 is SNHLY and CDR2 is FYNNEI. V shed 6 bases and J 0 bases; nucleotides not matched to a gene: 3. CDR3 length: 14 residues. CDR3 in amino acids: CASRGQLSTDTQYF. DNA of the CDR3: TGTGCCAGCAGGGGACAGTTGAGCACAGATACGCAGTATTTT.

The CDR3 loop is CASSQDSGALSSYEQYF. In nucleotides, the CDR3 is TGCGCCAGCAGCCAAGATTCAGGGGCCCTAAGCTCCTACGAGCAGTACTTC. The V and J genes are TRBV4-1 and TRBJ2-7; maybe TRBD1 (6 bases). The CDR3 runs 17 residues. V lost 0 bases and J 0 bases, leaving 15 bases between the germline ends. The V gene's germline CDR1 is MGHRA and CDR2 YSYEKL.

The V call is TRBV27, the J call TRBJ2-1; 10 bases align to TRBD2. Germline values: CDR1 MNHEY, CDR2 SMNVEV (reference sequence). CDR3 length: 17 amino acids. V shed 3 bases, J shed 1 base, and the junction held 6 bases outside the gene matches. The CDR3, as DNA: TGTGCCAGCAGTTTGTCAGCGGGGGGGATTTCCTACAATGAGCAGTTCTTC. Its translation is CASSLSAGGISYNEQFF.

This clone appeared once. The V and J genes are TRBV5-4 and TRBJ2-7, with D unresolved. This CDR3 has 13 residues. Germline V gene sequence: CDR1 SGHNT, CDR2 YYREEE (reference sequence). The V and J ends lost 2 bases and 3 bases respectively, with 9 bases between them. The CDR3, as DNA: TGTGCCAGCAGCTTCCGACACCACTACGAGCAGTACTTC. It translates to CASSFRHHYEQYF.

This chain connects TRBV19 to TRBJ2-7, with TRBD1 as a possible D gene (6 bases). The CDR3 totals 13 residues. Trimming removed 5 bases at V and 1 base at J, with 9 bases between. Germline V gives CDR1 LNHDA, CDR2 SQIVND (reference sequence). CDR3 DNA sequence: TGTGCCAGTAGTGCCACAGGGTCCTACGAGCAGTACTTC. Translation gives CASSATGSYEQYF.

This clone was seen more than once but under ten times. The chain employs TRBV5-1 and TRBJ2-2; TRBD1 matches 9 bases. CDR1 is SGHRS and CDR2 is YFSETQ in the germline V gene. Trimming took 0 bases from V and 1 from J; bases not matched to a gene: 4. The CDR3 is 17 amino acids. The CDR3 spells CASSLVQGALNTGELFF. The CDR3, as DNA: TGCGCCAGCAGCTTGGTACAGGGGGCCCTGAACACCGGGGAGCTGTTTTTT.

This clone was seen only a few times. The chain has TRBV29-1 and TRBJ1-1; tentatively, D is TRBD1 (6 bases). This CDR3 comprises 12 residues. Germline V gene sequence: CDR1 SQVTM, CDR2 ANQGSEA. CDR3 residues: CTVLRGGTEAFF. The CDR3 bases are TGCACCGTGCTGAGAGGGGGCACTGAAGCTTTCTTT. The full variable domain, its missing parts supplied by reference TRBV29-1 and TRBJ1-1, is SAVISQKPSRDICQRGTSLTIQCQVDSQVTMMFWYRQQPGQSLTLIATANQGSEATYESGFVIDKFPISRPNLTFSTLTVSNMSPEDSSIYLCTVLRGGTEAFFGQGTRLTVV.

A single count supports this clone. The rearrangement joins TRBV10-3 to TRBJ2-2; no reliable D call. The V and J ends lost 7 bases and 3 bases respectively, with 6 bases between them. From germline, CDR1 is ENHRY and CDR2 SYGVKD. The CDR3 loop spans 12 amino acids. The DNA for the CDR3 is TGTGCCATCATGTTAGACACCGGGGAGCTGTTTTTT. Protein: CAIMLDTGELFF.

This clone came up a few times. The rearrangement uses TRBV30 and TRBJ2-5, with D perhaps TRBD2 (7 bases). Germline-derived CDR1 and CDR2 are GTSNPN and SVGIG (reference sequence). Trimming took off 1 base at V and 9 bases at J, with 15 bases between the two ends. The CDR3 is made up of 13 amino acids. The CDR3 region has the DNA TGTGCCTGGAGTGCTCTTGGGGGGGCGGCCCAGTACTTC. It translates to CAWSALGGAAQYF.

The chain combines TRBV6-1 with TRBJ1-2; 7 positions agree with TRBD1. The J segment lost 5 bases and the V segment lost 8 bases, leaving 11 bases of the junction unmatched. In germline, CDR1 is MNHNS, CDR2 SASEGT. There are 14 residues in the CDR3. The CDR3 reads CASGSTGPPYGYTF. CDR3 in DNA: TGTGCCAGCGGATCGACAGGGCCCCCTTATGGCTACACCTTC.

The chain couples TRBV2 to TRBJ2-7; no clear D gene. The germline CDR1 and CDR2 sequences are SNHLY and FYNNEI. This CDR3 region has 14 residues. V lost 1 base, J lost 4 bases, and 11 bases lay in between. Written as DNA, the CDR3 is TGTGCCAGCAGTGAAGTTAAGTTCGGGTACGAGCAGTACTTC. Its translation: CASSEVKFGYEQYF.

The chain uses TRBV2 and TRBJ1-5; TRBD1 aligns across 7 bases. The germline V gene encodes CDR1 SNHLY and CDR2 FYNNEI. With 9 bases clipped from V and 7 bases from J, the junction kept 9 bases outside the gene matches. The CDR3 is 13 amino acids. CDR3 coding DNA: TGTGCCAGTTCCGGGACAGAATCCCAGCCCCAGCATTTT. Its translation: CASSGTESQPQHF.

The chain uses TRBV6-1 and TRBJ1-5; possible D gene TRBD1, 5 bases. In germline, CDR1 is MNHNS, CDR2 SASEGT. V was pared by 1 base and J by 5 bases, with 12 bases between. The CDR3 runs to 15 residues. The CDR3 is CASSEGSQGDQPQHF. The CDR3 nucleotides are TGTGCCAGCAGTGAAGGAAGCCAAGGGGATCAGCCCCAGCATTTT.

The sample holds a few counts of this clone. The chain employs TRBV9 and TRBJ2-7; 11 nucleotides line up with TRBD2. The CDR3 length is 15 residues. Germline trimming cut 4 bases from V and 4 bases from J; bases unmatched to any gene: 7. CDR1 is SGDLS and CDR2 is YYNGEE in the germline V gene. CDR3 DNA: TGTGCCAGCAGCTATGCCGGGACTAGCGGATACGAGCAGTACTTC. The encoded protein is CASSYAGTSGYEQYF. The variable domain in full, with the rest retrieved from reference TRBV9 and TRBJ2-7, is DSGVTQTPKHLITATGQRVTLRCSPRSGDLSVYWYQQSLDQGLQFLIQYYNGEERAKGNILERFSAQQFPDLHSELNLSSLELGDSALYFCASSYAGTSGYEQYFGPGTRLTVT.

This clone was detected only a few times. The rearrangement links TRBV7-2 to TRBJ2-4; perhaps TRBD1 as D (6 bases). The length of the CDR3 is 16 residues. Trimming removed 3 bases from V and 0 bases from J, with 12 bases in between. From germline, CDR1 is SGHTA and CDR2 FQGNSA. The CDR3 reads CASSFRGSGAKNIQYF. The CDR3 DNA follows: TGTGCCAGCAGCTTTAGGGGGAGTGGAGCCAAAAACATTCAGTACTTC.

This chain uses TRBV6-5 with TRBJ1-1, with D tentatively TRBD1 (5 bases). V was pared by 2 bases and J by 5 bases, with 12 bases between. The CDR3 contains 14 residues. Per the germline V gene, CDR1 is MNHEY and CDR2 is SVGAGI. CDR3 nucleotide sequence: TGTGCCAGCAGTTACACAGGCAAAGGGACTGAAGCTTTCTTT. Encoded protein: CASSYTGKGTEAFF.

The genes are TRBV7-2 and TRBJ1-2; TRBD1 matches at 12 bases. Trimming cost V 5 bases and J 14 bases; bases outside gene matches: 15. Germline V gene data show CDR1 as SGHTA and CDR2 as FQGNSA. The length of the CDR3 is 15 residues. CDR3 bases: TGTGCCAGCAGCGCAAAAAGAGGGACAGGGGGCCTGGGGACCTTC. Translation: CASSAKRGTGGLGTF. The variable domain in full, with the rest retrieved from reference TRBV7-2 and TRBJ1-2, is GAGVSQSPSNKVTEKGKDVELRCDPISGHTALYWYRQSLGQGLEFLIYFQGNSAPDKSGLPSDRFSAERTGGSVSTLTIQRTQQEDSAVYLCASSAKRGTGGLGTFGSGTRLTVV.

The sample holds a few counts of this clone. The genes are TRBV7-2 and TRBJ1-1; D not certain. Germline assignment: CDR1 SGHTA and CDR2 FQGNSA. Trimming removed 5 bases from V and 1 base from J, with 5 bases in between. This CDR3 has 12 residues. The DNA for the CDR3 is TGTGCCAGCAGCCCCAAGAACACTGAAGCTTTCTTT. It is translated as CASSPKNTEAFF.

This chain joins TRBV7-9 and TRBJ2-5, with 13 positions matching TRBD2. This CDR3 has 18 amino acids. V was pared by 5 bases and J by 5 bases, with 14 bases of the junction left unmatched. Germline values: CDR1 SEHNR, CDR2 FQNEAQ (reference sequence). CDR3 in DNA: TGTGCCAGCAGCCAAGAGGGACTAGCGGGGATCGTTGGGGAGACCCAGTACTTC. Translating it yields CASSQEGLAGIVGETQYF.

This clone was seen a few times. The genes are TRBV11-2 and TRBJ2-5; D call uncertain. The germline gives CDR1 SGHAT, CDR2 FQNNGV. V lost 1 base to trimming and J lost 7 bases, with 10 bases between them. This CDR3 contains 13 residues. The CDR3: CASSLGVGWTQYF. DNA for the CDR3: TGTGCCAGCAGCTTAGGGGTCGGGTGGACCCAGTACTTC.

This rearrangement joins TRBV7-2 to TRBJ2-1, with 8 bases aligning to TRBD1. The CDR3 length is 17 residues. Germline loops: CDR1 SGHTA, CDR2 FQGNSA. The V segment lost 10 bases and the J segment 0 bases; nucleotides outside the gene matches: 14. The DNA for the CDR3 is TGTGCCACCAGAGTAACAGGGGGTCGGGGCTCCTACAATGAGCAGTTCTTC. It is translated as CATRVTGGRGSYNEQFF.

The gene calls are TRBV5-1 and TRBJ2-7, with unresolved D. V was shortened by 1 base and J by 3 bases, with 11 bases between the two germline ends. The length of the CDR3 is 14 residues. Germline CDR1 reads SGHRS; CDR2 reads YFSETQ. CDR3 bases: TGCGCCAGCAGCTTGCGAGTAAGAGACTACGAGCAGTACTTC. Protein: CASSLRVRDYEQYF.